This T cell receptor beta chain stems from a study of human T cells and chemical hapten exposure. The overall study: Sensitization employed 2% DPC on approximately 2 cm by approximately 2 cm of upper inner arm skin.

Germline CDR1 is SEHNR and CDR2 is FQNEAQ (reference sequence). V was clipped by 1 base and J by 0 bases, with 3 bases between them. The CDR3 is 13 amino acids. This clonotype was counted ten times or more. Time point in this sample: pre-sensitization, week 0. The treatment is: therapeutic diphenylcyclopropenone sensitization with weekly scalp DPC. Each CDR3 protein is one row after TCRdb ran MiXCR on the RACE reads. The sample comprises around 180,000 distinct CDR3 sequences, approximately 31% of which are singletons, and about 2.7% rests with the top ten. The sequencing used whole blood, collected in connection with sensitization to the hapten diphenylcyclopropenone (DPC). This TCR derives from a woman aged 25-40 years with alopecia areata. Some clones in this sample may be carry-over from other donors' samples. The rearrangement uses TRBV7-9 and TRBJ1-1; no clear D. The CDR3 DNA reads TGTGCCAGCAGCTTAGAGATGAACACTGAAGCTTTCTTT. It specifies CASSLEMNTEAFF.